This T cell receptor (beta chain) was found in a study of blood T cell repertoires in COVID-19. At the level of the study: From the United States, Italy and Spain came samples of acute and convalescent COVID-19. The analysed material was cDNA or gDNA that came from T cells, B-cell-depleted T cells, or PBMCs.

Authors' data handling: Amplification of reference gene primers provided the estimated nucleated cell counts. Using immunoSEQ multiplex PCR, the repertoire was profiled, and TCRdb retains in-frame clones only, with some absent. For V, J and clone size, that table is used; D and trimming come from the DNA. The table shows roughly 35,000 clones, with around 84% occurring only once. The sequence was collected from a man aged 80 or over with acute or convalescent COVID-19. The source material was peripheral blood.

CDR3 region: CAPWVGGCYEQYF. For the CDR3, the DNA is TGTGCGCCCTGGGTGGGGGGATGCTACGAGCAGTACTTC. This chain links TRBV19 with TRBJ2-7, with a possible D match to TRBD2 (6 bases). This CDR3 is built from 13 residues. Per germline, CDR1 LNHDA and CDR2 SQIVND (reference sequence).